The present entry profiles one T cell receptor beta chain with its context. This record belongs to a study of blood T cell repertoires in COVID-19. About the research overall: Samples of COVID-19 (acute and convalescent) were obtained from the United States, Italy and Spain. Sources were T cells, B-cell-depleted T cells, or PBMCs; the material itself was cDNA or gDNA.

Original handling: Researchers report that nucleated cell counts were estimated from reference gene primer amplification. Libraries were prepared by immunoSEQ multiplex PCR; TCRdb keeps only in-frame clonotypes and omits some of them. The V and J calls and clone size come from that table; D and trimming were worked out from the DNA. The data hold around 150,000 clones, with about nine tenths observed a single time. Unmatched junction bases numbered 8, after V lost 4 bases and J lost 1 base. The CDR3 consists of 19 residues. Germline V lookup: CDR1 SGHNT, CDR2 YYREEE (reference sequence). The specimen was peripheral blood. The TCR sequence derives from a man aged 45 to 65 with active or convalescent COVID-19. The gene calls are TRBV5-4 and TRBJ2-6; 13 positions agree with TRBD2. The CDR3 protein is CASSPGGGLAGSGANVLTF. CDR3 bases: TGTGCCAGCAGCCCTGGCGGGGGACTAGCGGGATCTGGGGCCAACGTCCTGACTTTC.